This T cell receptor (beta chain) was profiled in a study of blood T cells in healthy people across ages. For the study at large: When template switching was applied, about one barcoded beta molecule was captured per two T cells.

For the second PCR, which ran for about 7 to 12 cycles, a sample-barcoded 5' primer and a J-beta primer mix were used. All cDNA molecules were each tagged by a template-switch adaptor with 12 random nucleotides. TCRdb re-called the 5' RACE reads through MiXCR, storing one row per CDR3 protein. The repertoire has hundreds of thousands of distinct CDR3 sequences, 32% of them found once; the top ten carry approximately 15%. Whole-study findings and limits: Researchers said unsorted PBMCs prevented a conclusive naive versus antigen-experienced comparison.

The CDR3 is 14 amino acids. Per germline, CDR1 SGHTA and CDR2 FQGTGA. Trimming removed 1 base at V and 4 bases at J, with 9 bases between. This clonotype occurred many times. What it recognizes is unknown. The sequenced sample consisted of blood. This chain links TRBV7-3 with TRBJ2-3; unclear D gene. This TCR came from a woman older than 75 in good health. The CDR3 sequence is CASSLIVSPDTQYF. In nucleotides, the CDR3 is TGTGCCAGCAGCTTAATTGTGTCCCCAGATACGCAGTATTTT.